The 31 T cell receptor beta chains given below trace back to one sample, sequenced in a study of response to subunit inactivated influenza vaccine. TCRdb re-analysed the RT-PCR reads in MiXCR, keeping a single row per CDR3 protein. The sample includes under 950,000 distinct CDR3 sequences, over 20% of them seen just once. The sample was PBMCs from blood, taken around 5 days after vaccination. The origin of the receptors is a man aged 50-60 years who received an inactivated influenza vaccine.

This clonotype has more than one count but fewer than ten. V gene TRBV7-9 combines with J gene TRBJ2-7; 9 bases agree with TRBD1. CDR3 length: 15 amino acids. V was pared by 1 base and J by 2 bases, with 3 bases of the junction left unmatched. CDR1 and CDR2 (germline): SEHNR, FQNEAQ (reference sequence). DNA for the CDR3: TGTGCCAGCAGCTTAGGGGACAGGGTAGCCTACGAGCAGTACTTC. It specifies CASSLGDRVAYEQYF.

There are many counts of this clonotype. The chain recombines TRBV18 with TRBJ2-1; unclear D gene. The CDR3 loop spans 13 amino acids. V was trimmed by 8 bases and J by 0 bases, leaving 8 bases between them. Germline V gene data show CDR1 as KGHSH and CDR2 as LQKENI. CDR3 loop: CASSPPSYNEQFF. The DNA for the CDR3 is TGTGCCAGCAGCCCACCCTCCTACAATGAGCAGTTCTTC.

This clonotype appeared a few times. V and J are TRBV7-2 and TRBJ2-5; unclear D gene. This CDR3 contains 16 residues. The germline V gene has CDR1 SGHTA and CDR2 FQGNSA. The germline V and J ends were trimmed by 4 bases and 2 bases, with 17 bases remaining between them. CDR3 residues: CASSSHPRRLQETQYF. CDR3 nucleotide sequence: TGTGCCAGCAGCTCTCACCCGCGGCGACTTCAAGAGACCCAGTACTTC.

Comment on this clonotype: Sequence at one end of the junction differs from germline and may be a read error. This chain connects TRBV5-1 to TRBJ2-7; possibly TRBD1 for D (7 bases). This CDR3 comprises 13 residues. The germline V gene has CDR1 SGHRS and CDR2 YFSETQ. CDR3 sequence: CASSLGGTDLPAF. As DNA, the CDR3 is TGCGCCAGCAGCTTGGGCGGGACAGACTTGCCCGCGTTC.

This clonotype has only a few counts. The rearrangement joins TRBV7-8 to TRBJ1-5, with D perhaps matching TRBD1 (5 bases). Germline V gene lookup returns CDR1 SGHVS and CDR2 FQNEAQ. This CDR3 has 13 residues. The V and J ends lost 5 bases and 6 bases respectively, with 11 bases between them. CDR3 sequence reads: CASSQTGSQPQHF. DNA of the CDR3: TGTGCCAGCAGCCAAACAGGTTCTCAGCCCCAGCATTTT.

This clonotype turned up a few times. The chain is built from TRBV6-5 and TRBJ1-5; D is unresolved. V dropped 2 bases and J dropped 4 bases, with 6 bases sitting between them. The CDR3 extends over 13 amino acids. Germline assignment: CDR1 MNHEY and CDR2 SVGAGI. The chain's CDR3 is CASSYNGNQPQHF. CDR3 sequence (DNA): TGTGCCAGCAGTTACAACGGTAATCAGCCCCAGCATTTT.

This clonotype was seen a handful of times. The rearrangement joins TRBV10-3 to TRBJ2-3; 11 bases align to TRBD2. The J segment lost 0 bases and the V segment lost 9 bases, leaving 5 bases of the junction unmatched. Germline V gene lookup returns CDR1 ENHRY and CDR2 SYGVKD. The CDR3 is made up of 15 amino acids. CDR3 in DNA: TGTGCCATAACCCGGACTAGCGGGAGCACAGATACGCAGTATTTT. Residues: CAITRTSGSTDTQYF.

The V call is TRBV20-1, the J call TRBJ1-2, with D hard to call. CDR1 and CDR2 (germline): DFQATT, SNEGSKA (reference sequence). V was clipped by 0 bases and J by 0 bases, with 11 bases between them. The CDR3 runs to 15 residues. The CDR3 spells CSARDPSRTNYGYTF. DNA for the CDR3: TGCAGTGCTAGAGATCCCAGCCGAACTAACTATGGCTACACCTTC.

The gene calls are TRBV5-1 and TRBJ2-7; D perhaps matches TRBD1 (6 bases). This CDR3 has 14 amino acids. V shed 4 bases and J shed 5 bases, with 16 bases lying between them. The germline CDR1 and CDR2 sequences are SGHRS and YFSETQ. The CDR3 nucleotides are TGCGCCAGCAGCGTGGGGGCATTCCGGGACGAGCAGTACTTC. Encoded protein: CASSVGAFRDEQYF.

The chain recombines TRBV4-2 with TRBJ1-1; the D is unclear. The CDR3 covers 13 residues. Germline CDR1 reads LGHNA; CDR2 reads YNFKEQ. The V end lost 0 bases, the J end lost 4 bases, and 6 bases lay between the germline ends. CDR3 protein: CASSQEKPTEAFF. DNA for the CDR3: TGTGCCAGCAGCCAAGAGAAGCCCACTGAAGCTTTCTTT.

This chain joins TRBV10-3 and TRBJ2-7; D uncertain. This CDR3 contains 13 residues. The V gene's germline CDR1 is ENHRY and CDR2 SYGVKD. The V and J ends lost 9 bases and 2 bases respectively, with 14 bases between them. The CDR3: CAITPYRTYEQYF. CDR3 DNA: TGTGCCATTACCCCCTATAGGACCTACGAGCAGTACTTC.

This clonotype was counted a few times. The J gene is TRBJ2-7, the V gene TRBV10-3; the match to TRBD1 covers 7 bases. Germline V gene data show CDR1 as ENHRY and CDR2 as SYGVKD. The trim removed 5 bases at V and 5 bases at J, leaving 6 bases unmatched. CDR3 length: 13 residues. The CDR3 loop reads CAISLGQSNEQYF. The CDR3 bases are TGTGCCATCAGTTTGGGACAGAGTAACGAGCAGTACTTC.

A few counts support this clonotype. J is TRBJ2-2 and V is TRBV6-1; TRBD1 matches 8 bases. CDR1 and CDR2 (germline): MNHNS, SASEGT. The CDR3 loop spans 14 amino acids. Unmatched junction bases numbered 7, after V lost 6 bases and J lost 7 bases. This chain's CDR3 is CASSPRQGHGELFF. For the CDR3, the DNA is TGTGCCAGCAGCCCGAGACAGGGGCACGGGGAGCTGTTTTTT.

In this sample, this clonotype turned up a few times. The CDR3 coding sequence is TGCGCCAGCAGCTTGGCGCTAGGGGAGGTGACCCAGTACTTC. This translates into CASSLALGEVTQYF. The rearrangement joins TRBV5-1 to TRBJ2-5; TRBD2 is a possible D gene (6 bases). The CDR3 length is 14 residues. The germline V gene has CDR1 SGHRS and CDR2 YFSETQ. The V and J ends lost 0 bases and 7 bases respectively, with 13 bases between them.

The chain uses TRBV7-2 and TRBJ2-1; D tentatively reads TRBD1 or TRBD2 (5 bases each). V dropped 3 bases and J dropped 6 bases, with 15 bases sitting between them. CDR1 and CDR2 from the germline V gene are SGHTA and FQGNSA. This CDR3 region has 15 residues. CDR3 loop: CASSLGVGLVNEQFF. CDR3 sequence (DNA): TGTGCCAGCAGCTTGGGGGTGGGGTTGGTCAATGAGCAGTTCTTC.

The sample holds a few counts of this clonotype. The DNA of the CDR3 is TGTGCCAGCAGTCCACAGGGGGCGCGAGCTTTCTTT. It specifies CASSPQGARAFF. The chain employs TRBV6-6 and TRBJ1-1; 9 nucleotides match TRBD1. The CDR3 runs to 12 residues. The J segment lost 10 bases and the V segment lost 5 bases, leaving 5 bases of the junction unmatched. Germline-derived CDR1 and CDR2 are MNHNY and SVGAGI (reference sequence).

V and J are TRBV9 and TRBJ1-5, with D perhaps matching TRBD1 (6 bases). The CDR3 sequence is 15 residues long. Trimming took off 0 bases at V and 6 bases at J, with 13 bases between the two ends. Germline assignment: CDR1 SGDLS and CDR2 YYNGEE. The CDR3 is CASSVGSGVGQPQHF. Here the CDR3 DNA reads TGTGCCAGCAGCGTAGGTTCAGGGGTGGGTCAGCCCCAGCATTTT. Together with reference TRBV9 and TRBJ1-5, the CDR3 gives the full variable domain: DSGVTQTPKHLITATGQRVTLRCSPRSGDLSVYWYQQSLDQGLQFLIQYYNGEERAKGNILERFSAQQFPDLHSELNLSSLELGDSALYFCASSVGSGVGQPQHFGDGTRLSIL.

The gene calls are TRBV7-8 and TRBJ1-6, with D perhaps TRBD1 (6 bases). Per the germline V gene, CDR1 is SGHVS and CDR2 is FQNEAQ. The CDR3 has 15 amino acids. The V end lost 4 bases, the J end lost 7 bases, and 14 bases lay between the germline ends. The CDR3 DNA sequence: TGTGCCAGCAGCTCCGACAGGACAGCGAATTCACCCCTCCACTTT. This translates into CASSSDRTANSPLHF.

This clonotype showed up just a few times. The chain links TRBV7-2 to TRBJ1-3; D unresolved. Germline V gene data show CDR1 as SGHTA and CDR2 as FQGNSA. The ends were cut back, 5 bases at V and 7 bases at J, with 9 bases in the middle. The CDR3 extends over 12 amino acids. The CDR3 region has the DNA TGTGCCAGCAGCCCTACCTTGAACACCATATATTTT. This gives the protein CASSPTLNTIYF.

The rearrangement joins TRBV20-1 to TRBJ2-3, with 7 positions matching TRBD2. The CDR3 extends over 15 amino acids. Germline V gene sequence: CDR1 DFQATT, CDR2 SNEGSKA (reference sequence). Trimming at V came to 1 base and at J to 5 bases, leaving 9 bases not matched to a gene. In DNA, the CDR3 is TGCAGTGCTAGAGTCGCTAGCGGATATCGAGATACGCAGTATTTT. It yields the protein CSARVASGYRDTQYF.

This chain links TRBV5-1 with TRBJ2-5; TRBD2 matches at 10 bases. This CDR3 contains 15 residues. Germline V gene data show CDR1 as SGHRS and CDR2 as YFSETQ. J gave up 5 bases and V 1 base, and 5 bases lay outside the gene matches. The CDR3 nucleotides are TGCGCCAGCAGCTTGTCTAGCGGGAGATGGGAGACCCAGTACTTC. It encodes CASSLSSGRWETQYF.

The chain uses TRBV10-3 and TRBJ1-1; 8 bases fit TRBD1. The CDR3 has 15 residues. Trimming cost V 3 bases and J 5 bases; bases outside gene matches: 8. Germline CDR1 and CDR2: ENHRY and SYGVKD. The CDR3 here is CAISESRGLGTEAFF. CDR3 nucleotide sequence: TGTGCCATCAGTGAATCCAGGGGGCTCGGAACTGAAGCTTTCTTT.

The rearrangement uses TRBV6-2 or TRBV6-3 and TRBJ1-1; possible D gene TRBD1, 6 bases. Germline loops: CDR1 MNHEY, CDR2 SVGEGT. The CDR3 length is 15 residues. Trimming shortened V by 2 bases and J by 4 bases, and 14 bases separated the two germline ends. The CDR3 loop is CASSYGEEQGTEAFF. CDR3 coding DNA: TGTGCCAGCAGTTACGGCGAGGAACAGGGCACTGAAGCTTTCTTT.

The rearrangement uses TRBV5-1 and TRBJ2-7, with D possibly TRBD1 on 6 matching bases. The length of the CDR3 is 15 residues. Germline V gene data show CDR1 as SGHRS and CDR2 as YFSETQ. Between the trimmed V and J ends, which lost 4 bases and 2 bases, there was a span of 16 bases. Here the CDR3 reads CASSAGTRPPYEQYF. The CDR3 bases are TGCGCCAGCAGCGCTGGGACACGACCTCCCTACGAGCAGTACTTC.

V is TRBV6-5 and J is TRBJ2-7; weak D call: TRBD2 (5 bases). Germline CDR1 MNHEY, CDR2 SVGAGI. V was cut by 2 bases and J by 6 bases, with 11 bases left in between. The CDR3 is 13 amino acids. CDR3 protein: CASSYRPGSEQYF. The DNA of the CDR3 is TGTGCCAGCAGTTACAGACCTGGGAGCGAGCAGTACTTC.

This clonotype turned up a few times. The V and J genes are TRBV12-3 or TRBV12-4 and TRBJ1-5; a possible D gene is TRBD1 (5 bases). This CDR3 comprises 14 residues. V lost 6 bases and J lost 6, with 15 bases in between. The DNA for the CDR3 is TGTGCCAGCAGCTCAGGGTCTCTTACTCAGCCCCAGCATTTT. It codes for CASSSGSLTQPQHF.

The table lists this clonotype with a few counts. The chain employs TRBV4-2 and TRBJ2-1, with unresolved D. The V gene's germline CDR1 is LGHNA and CDR2 YNFKEQ. The CDR3 runs 14 residues. V lost 1 base and J 9 bases, leaving 13 bases between the germline ends. Here the CDR3 DNA reads TGTGCCAGCAGCCAAGTTCCGTCTTCAATTGAGCAGTTCTTC. Protein: CASSQVPSSIEQFF.

The chain links TRBV9 to TRBJ2-1, with 10 bases aligning to TRBD2. Germline trimming cut 4 bases from V and 7 bases from J; bases unmatched to any gene: 11. The CDR3 is 16 residues long. CDR1 and CDR2 from the germline V gene are SGDLS and YYNGEE. The CDR3 spells CASSPHGGSGRNEQFF. The CDR3 DNA reads TGTGCCAGCAGCCCCCACGGGGGTAGCGGGAGGAATGAGCAGTTCTTC. Combining the CDR3 with reference TRBV9 and TRBJ2-1 gives the whole variable domain DSGVTQTPKHLITATGQRVTLRCSPRSGDLSVYWYQQSLDQGLQFLIQYYNGEERAKGNILERFSAQQFPDLHSELNLSSLELGDSALYFCASSPHGGSGRNEQFFGPGTRLTVL.

This clonotype was found a few times. The DNA for the CDR3 is TGTGCCAGCAGCCAAACCCTCTGGGACAGCTCCTACGAGCAGTACTTC. This codes for CASSQTLWDSSYEQYF. V and J are TRBV27 and TRBJ2-7; 7 nucleotides agree with TRBD1. Germline CDR1 reads MNHEY; CDR2 reads SMNVEV (reference sequence). The length of the CDR3 is 16 residues. J was trimmed by 0 bases and V by 6 bases; bases with no gene match: 11.

The sample holds many counts of this clonotype. V is TRBV6-1 and J is TRBJ1-5, with a possible D match to TRBD1 (5 bases). Germline-derived CDR1 and CDR2 are MNHNS and SASEGT. The CDR3 is 14 amino acids. V was shortened by 8 bases and J by 0 bases, with 11 bases between the two germline ends. CDR3 DNA sequence: TGTGCCAGCCAAAATAGGGGTAGCAATCAGCCCCAGCATTTT. Translated: CASQNRGSNQPQHF.

In its sample, this clonotype was seen a few times. This chain uses TRBV7-2 with TRBJ2-5; D remains ambiguous. Germline V lookup: CDR1 SGHTA, CDR2 FQGNSA. This CDR3 contains 14 residues. Trimming left V 1 base short and J 3 bases short, with 9 bases between. CDR3 DNA: TGTGCCAGCAGCTTAGTTTCGACGGAAGAGACCCAGTACTTC. It translates to CASSLVSTEETQYF.